These 26 T cell receptor beta chains were sequenced from one sample in a study of T-cell reconstitution after alpha-beta-depleted transplantation in children. Preparation of the TCRbeta library involved a method that used unique molecular identifiers. Via MiXCR, TCRdb re-called the PCR reads, giving one row per CDR3 protein. The table shows roughly 500,000 distinct CDR3 sequences, with about a sixth occurring only once. This specimen consisted of PBMCs from the stem cell graft donor, obtained from the stem cell graft. These receptors were collected from a human donor who donated a stem cell graft to a child with acute lymphoblastic leukemia.

This clonotype was seen a handful of times. The rearrangement uses TRBV4-1 and TRBJ2-2, with D possibly TRBD2 on 5 matching bases. The CDR3 totals 15 residues. Trimming pared 1 base from V and 4 bases from J, leaving 10 bases between. In germline, CDR1 is MGHRA, CDR2 YSYEKL. The CDR3 protein is CASSQAPRGTGELFF. The CDR3 DNA sequence: TGCGCCAGCAGCCAAGCCCCTCGGGGCACCGGGGAGCTGTTTTTT.

This clonotype was seen only a few times. The chain employs TRBV5-8 and TRBJ2-1; D remains unclear. The CDR3 loop spans 10 amino acids. Between the trimmed V and J ends, which lost 0 bases and 12 bases, there was a span of 4 bases. The germline V gene has CDR1 SGHTS and CDR2 YDEGEE. The CDR3 region has the DNA TGTGCCAGCAGCTTGGCGGGGCAGTTCTTC. This sequence encodes CASSLAGQFF.

The chain carries TRBV5-1 and TRBJ1-1; possible D gene TRBD1, 5 bases. With 6 bases removed from V and 4 bases from J, the gap between germline ends came to 19 bases. This CDR3 comprises 15 residues. Germline values: CDR1 SGHRS, CDR2 YFSETQ. CDR3 DNA: TGCGCCAGCAATCGACTCGGGGGGGAGGGCACTGAAGCTTTCTTT. Amino acids: CASNRLGGEGTEAFF.

In the case of this clonotype: The CDR3 carries no conserved terminal phenylalanine or tryptophan, so it likely arises from a read error. The limits of the CDR3 on the DNA are not certain, so only TCRdb's listed CDR3 is given. The chain has TRBV5-6 and TRBJ2-1; TRBD2, the table's D call, was not compared with the DNA. The germline gives CDR1 SGHDT, CDR2 YYEEEE. A total of 11 residues make up the CDR3, ends included. The CDR3 is CASSFYGRVRL.

This clonotype has more than one count but fewer than ten. The chain recombines TRBV6-1 with TRBJ1-4; 8 bases align to TRBD1. Germline V gene data show CDR1 as MNHNS and CDR2 as SASEGT. With V trimmed by 4 bases and J by 5 bases, 3 bases remained unmatched. The CDR3 is 14 amino acids. CDR3 loop: CASSATGGNEKLFF. The DNA for the CDR3 is TGTGCCAGCAGTGCTACAGGGGGAAATGAAAAACTGTTTTTT.

V usage is TRBV29-1 and J usage is TRBJ2-5; D unclear. V was pared by 8 bases and J by 5 bases, with 18 bases between. Germline V gene data show CDR1 as SQVTM and CDR2 as ANQGSEA. The CDR3 has 13 amino acids. The CDR3 spells CSTARGNGETQYF. The CDR3 DNA sequence: TGCAGCACTGCGAGAGGTAACGGGGAGACCCAGTACTTC.

The V gene is TRBV7-3, the J gene TRBJ2-1; D is perhaps TRBD2 (6 bases). V was cut by 0 bases and J by 5 bases, with 11 bases left in between. CDR1 and CDR2 (germline): SGHTA, FQGTGA. This CDR3 has 15 amino acids. The CDR3 loop is CASSLTRRGNNEQFF. The CDR3 nucleotides are TGTGCCAGCAGCTTAACAAGGCGCGGGAACAATGAGCAGTTCTTC.

This clonotype has more than one count but fewer than ten. The chain is built from TRBV9 and TRBJ2-4; TRBD1 is a possible D gene (7 bases). Trimming pared 4 bases from V and 7 bases from J, leaving 21 bases between. Germline assignment: CDR1 SGDLS and CDR2 YYNGEE. There are 16 residues in the CDR3. The chain's CDR3 is CASSPMEGAGRNIQYF. The DNA of the CDR3 is TGTGCCAGCAGCCCCATGGAGGGGGCTGGTCGGAACATTCAGTACTTC.

This clonotype was seen more than once but under ten times. The chain uses TRBV2 and TRBJ2-4; 9 bases are shared with TRBD2. The CDR3 spans 15 residues. Trimming removed 8 bases from V and 0 bases from J; junction bases left unmatched: 5. Germline CDR1 SNHLY, CDR2 FYNNEI. CDR3 sequence reads: CASRGLALAKNIQYF. CDR3 coding DNA: TGTGCCAGCCGGGGACTAGCTCTAGCCAAAAACATTCAGTACTTC.

The sample holds a few counts of this clonotype. The V gene is TRBV2, the J gene TRBJ1-4; 12 bases are shared with TRBD1. With V trimmed by 6 bases and J by 8 bases, 4 bases remained unmatched. CDR3 length: 14 residues. The germline V gene has CDR1 SNHLY and CDR2 FYNNEI. DNA for the CDR3: TGTGCCAGCAGAGGGACAGGGGGCCAAGAAAAACTGTTTTTT. Its protein product is CASRGTGGQEKLFF.

This chain connects TRBV29-1 to TRBJ1-5, with 9 nucleotides matching TRBD1. J gave up 4 bases and V 4 bases, and 8 bases lay outside the gene matches. The germline gives CDR1 SQVTM, CDR2 ANQGSEA. This CDR3 has 15 residues. The CDR3 coding sequence is TGCAGCGTTGGACCAGGACAGGGGTTGAATCAGCCCCAGCATTTT. It is translated as CSVGPGQGLNQPQHF.

Only a few counts were recorded for this clonotype. This sequence joins TRBV20-1 and TRBJ2-1; TRBD2 is a possible D gene (6 bases). The germline gives CDR1 DFQATT, CDR2 SNEGSKA (reference sequence). Deletions cut 0 bases from V and 7 bases from J, with 16 bases between. The CDR3 loop spans 15 amino acids. For the CDR3, the DNA is TGCAGTGCTAGAGATTTCGGAGGGATGTGGAATGAGCAGTTCTTC. Its translation is CSARDFGGMWNEQFF.

V usage is TRBV18 and J usage is TRBJ2-5; weak D call: TRBD2 (5 bases). CDR1 is KGHSH, CDR2 LQKENI, per germline. The CDR3 extends over 20 amino acids. Between the trimmed V and J ends, which lost 3 bases and 0 bases, there was a span of 26 bases. The CDR3 DNA is TGTGCCAGCTCACCGGTCGGCCGGGTTAACGTGAGGGAAGACCAAGAGACCCAGTACTTC. Protein product: CASSPVGRVNVREDQETQYF.

The chain uses TRBV20-1 and TRBJ1-5, with D possibly TRBD1 on 5 matching bases. The CDR3 is made up of 13 amino acids. In germline, CDR1 is DFQATT, CDR2 SNEGSKA (reference sequence). V lost 5 bases and J lost 6, with 14 bases in between. The CDR3 region has the DNA TGCAGTGCTGGCGCCCCGGGGGGTCAGCCCCAGCATTTT. Its protein is CSAGAPGGQPQHF.

The table lists this clonotype with a count of one. This chain uses TRBV29-1 with TRBJ2-7; weak D call: TRBD1 (6 bases). The CDR3 contains 14 residues. With 6 bases removed from V and 0 bases from J, the gap between germline ends came to 15 bases. CDR1 and CDR2 (germline): SQVTM, ANQGSEA. CDR3 coding DNA: TGCAGCGTAGGCACAGGGTCCTTCTCCTACGAGCAGTACTTC. This sequence encodes CSVGTGSFSYEQYF.

This clonotype was seen more than once but under ten times. The chain joins TRBV14 to TRBJ2-2; TRBD2 might be the D (5 bases). CDR1 is SGHDN, CDR2 FVKESK, per germline. V dropped 4 bases and J dropped 0 bases, with 15 bases sitting between them. The length of the CDR3 is 17 residues. The CDR3 region is CASSRRTHSTNTGELFF. The CDR3, as DNA: TGTGCCAGCAGCCGCCGGACTCACTCCACGAACACCGGGGAGCTGTTTTTT.

The chain employs TRBV29-1 and TRBJ2-3; the D gene is possibly TRBD1 (6 bases). V lost 3 bases and J 2 bases, leaving 12 bases between the germline ends. The CDR3 has 14 amino acids. From germline, CDR1 is SQVTM and CDR2 ANQGSEA. The CDR3, as DNA: TGCAGCGTTGAGGGGGCCAGGGTCACAGATACGCAGTATTTT. Translation gives CSVEGARVTDTQYF.

The table lists this clonotype with a count of one. The chain is built from TRBV27 and TRBJ1-5, with D tentatively TRBD1 (5 bases). Trimming cost V 3 bases and J 6 bases, with 12 bases left between them. Germline lookup yields CDR1 MNHEY and CDR2 SMNVEV (reference sequence). The CDR3 length is 14 residues. CDR3 DNA: TGTGCCAGCAGTTTCGGGGCAGGGACTCAGCCCCAGCATTTT. Protein product: CASSFGAGTQPQHF.

This clonotype was seen a few times. The chain joins TRBV10-2 to TRBJ1-2; 12 bases line up with TRBD1. With V trimmed by 6 bases and J by 5 bases, 10 bases remained unmatched. The CDR3 extends over 16 amino acids. The V gene's germline CDR1 is WSHSY and CDR2 SAAADI. Here the CDR3 reads CASSRVGTGGPYGYTF. CDR3 sequence (DNA): TGCGCCAGCAGCCGCGTGGGGACAGGGGGCCCGTATGGCTACACCTTC.

The J gene is TRBJ2-2, the V gene TRBV9; TRBD2 matches 8 bases. Germline V gene sequence: CDR1 SGDLS, CDR2 YYNGEE. V shed 3 bases and J 5 bases; nucleotides not matched to a gene: 15. This CDR3 is built from 18 residues. The CDR3 coding sequence is TGTGCCAGCAGCGAACCCACCAAAGCGGGAGTTTATACCGGGGAGCTGTTTTTT. This sequence encodes CASSEPTKAGVYTGELFF.

This chain connects TRBV9 to TRBJ2-1, with D perhaps being TRBD1 or TRBD2 (6 bases each). The CDR3 spans 16 residues. The germline gives CDR1 SGDLS, CDR2 YYNGEE. The V end was cut by 4 bases, the J end by 3 bases, with 17 bases between. The CDR3 coding sequence is TGTGCCAGCAGCTCTCCTGGGGGGCGAGTCTACAATGAGCAGTTCTTC. Translation gives CASSSPGGRVYNEQFF.

The chain combines TRBV12-3 or TRBV12-4 with TRBJ1-5, with a possible D match to TRBD1 (6 bases). The CDR3 runs to 13 residues. V dropped 5 bases and J dropped 5 bases, with 10 bases sitting between them. CDR3 DNA: TGTGCCAGCAGTCCAGGGGAGCATCAGCCCCAGCATTTT. Translated: CASSPGEHQPQHF.

This clonotype has just a few counts. V usage is TRBV20-1 and J usage is TRBJ1-2; TRBD1 agrees at 8 bases. With 5 bases clipped from V and 8 bases from J, the junction kept 10 bases outside the gene matches. Germline V lookup: CDR1 DFQATT, CDR2 SNEGSKA (reference sequence). The length of the CDR3 is 13 residues. CDR3 sequence reads: CSAPGQGQGGYTF. The CDR3 DNA sequence: TGCAGTGCTCCCGGACAGGGCCAGGGGGGCTACACCTTC.

This clonotype was counted only a few times. This chain connects TRBV5-1 to TRBJ2-7; 12 positions match TRBD2. Germline V gives CDR1 SGHRS, CDR2 YFSETQ. The CDR3 runs to 16 residues. Trimming removed 4 bases from V and 3 bases from J; junction bases left unmatched: 8. Written as DNA, the CDR3 is TGCGCCAGCAGCGCCCGGAAGACTAGCGGGAGCTACGAGCAGTACTTC. Translated: CASSARKTSGSYEQYF.

The chain carries TRBV4-1 and TRBJ1-5, with 12 bases lining up with TRBD1. This CDR3 has 16 amino acids. Germline V lookup: CDR1 MGHRA, CDR2 YSYEKL. The junction had 5 bases not matched to a gene; V was cut back by 1 base and J by 7 bases. CDR3 DNA: TGCGCCAGCAGCCAAGGGGGACAGGGGGCTGAGCAGCCCCAGCATTTT. Its protein product is CASSQGGQGAEQPQHF.

This clonotype has more than one count but fewer than ten. The rearrangement uses TRBV12-3 or TRBV12-4 and TRBJ1-6; no reliable D call. The CDR3 spans 17 residues. V lost 2 bases, J lost 0 bases, and 11 bases lay in between. The CDR3 spells CASSLKASFSYNSPLHF. The CDR3 DNA reads TGTGCCAGCAGTTTAAAGGCTTCCTTCTCCTATAATTCACCCCTCCACTTT.